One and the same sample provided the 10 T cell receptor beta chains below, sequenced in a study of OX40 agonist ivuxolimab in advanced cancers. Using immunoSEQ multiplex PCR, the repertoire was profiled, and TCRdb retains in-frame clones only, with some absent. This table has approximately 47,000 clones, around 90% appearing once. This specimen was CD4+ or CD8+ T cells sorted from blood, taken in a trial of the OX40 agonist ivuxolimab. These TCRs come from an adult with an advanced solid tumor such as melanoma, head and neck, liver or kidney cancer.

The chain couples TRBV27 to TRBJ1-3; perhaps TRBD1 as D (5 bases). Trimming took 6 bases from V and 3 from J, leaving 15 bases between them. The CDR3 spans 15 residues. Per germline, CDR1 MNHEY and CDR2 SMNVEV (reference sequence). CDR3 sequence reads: CASRPTAGDGNTIYF. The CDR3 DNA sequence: TGTGCCAGCAGACCGACAGCCGGGGATGGAAACACCATATATTTT.

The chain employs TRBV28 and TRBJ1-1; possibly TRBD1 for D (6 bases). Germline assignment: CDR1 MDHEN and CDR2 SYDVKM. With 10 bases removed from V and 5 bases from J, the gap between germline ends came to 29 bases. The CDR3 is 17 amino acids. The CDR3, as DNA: TGTGCCACCATCGGACCTTCAGGGGAAATGGAGTGGACTGAAGCTTTCTTT. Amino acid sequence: CATIGPSGEMEWTEAFF.

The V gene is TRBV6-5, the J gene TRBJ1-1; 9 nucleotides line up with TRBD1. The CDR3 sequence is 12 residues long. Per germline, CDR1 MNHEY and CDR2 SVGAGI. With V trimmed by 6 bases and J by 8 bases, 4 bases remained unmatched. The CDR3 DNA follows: TGTGCCAGCAGCCCGGACAGGGGAGAAGCTTTCTTT. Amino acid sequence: CASSPDRGEAFF.

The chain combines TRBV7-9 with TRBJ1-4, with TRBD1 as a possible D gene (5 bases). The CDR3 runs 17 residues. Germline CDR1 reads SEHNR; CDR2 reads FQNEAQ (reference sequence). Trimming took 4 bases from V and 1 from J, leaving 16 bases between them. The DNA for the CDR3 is TGTGCCAGCAGCTGGGATGGCAGGGAGGTAACTAATGAAAAACTGTTTTTT. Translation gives CASSWDGREVTNEKLFF.

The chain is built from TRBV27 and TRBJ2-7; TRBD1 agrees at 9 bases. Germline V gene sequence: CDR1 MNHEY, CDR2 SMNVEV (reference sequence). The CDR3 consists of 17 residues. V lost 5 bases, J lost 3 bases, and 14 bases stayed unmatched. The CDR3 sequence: CASSPPMTGTGIYEQYF. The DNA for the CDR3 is TGTGCCAGCAGTCCGCCAATGACCGGGACAGGGATCTACGAGCAGTACTTC.

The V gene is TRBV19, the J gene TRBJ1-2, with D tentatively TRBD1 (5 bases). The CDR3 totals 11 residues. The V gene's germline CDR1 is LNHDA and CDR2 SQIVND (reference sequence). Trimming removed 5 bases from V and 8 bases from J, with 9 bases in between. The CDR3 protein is CASSVRDGYTF. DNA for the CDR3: TGTGCCAGTAGTGTCAGGGACGGCTACACCTTC.

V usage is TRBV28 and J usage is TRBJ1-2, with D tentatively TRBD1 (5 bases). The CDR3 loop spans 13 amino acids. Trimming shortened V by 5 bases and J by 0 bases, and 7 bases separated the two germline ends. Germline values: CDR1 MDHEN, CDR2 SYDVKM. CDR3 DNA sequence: TGTGCCAGCAGTGGGGGGGCTAACTATGGCTACACCTTC. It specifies CASSGGANYGYTF.

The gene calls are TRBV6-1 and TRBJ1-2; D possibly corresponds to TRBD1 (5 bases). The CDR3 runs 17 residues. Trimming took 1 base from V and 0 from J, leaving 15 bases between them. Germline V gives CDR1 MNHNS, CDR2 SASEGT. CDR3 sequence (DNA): TGTGCCAGCAGTGAAGATTCGACAGCCTATCCTAACTATGGCTACACCTTC. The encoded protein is CASSEDSTAYPNYGYTF.

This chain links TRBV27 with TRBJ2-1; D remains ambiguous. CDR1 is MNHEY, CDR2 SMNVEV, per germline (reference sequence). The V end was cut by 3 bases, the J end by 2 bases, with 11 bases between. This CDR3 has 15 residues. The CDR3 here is CASSLTPDPYNEQFF. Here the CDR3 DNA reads TGTGCCAGCAGTTTGACTCCGGACCCCTACAATGAGCAGTTCTTC.

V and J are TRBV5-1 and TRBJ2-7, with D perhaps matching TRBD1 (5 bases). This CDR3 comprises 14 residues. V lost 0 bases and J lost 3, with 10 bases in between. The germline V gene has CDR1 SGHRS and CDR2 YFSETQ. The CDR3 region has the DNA TGCGCCAGCAGCTTGGAGGCAGGGCACTACGAGCAGTACTTC. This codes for CASSLEAGHYEQYF.